The clone carrying this T cell receptor beta chain was observed at least ten times. The antigen is undetermined. V lost 2 bases to trimming and J lost 7 bases, with 6 bases between them. CDR3 size: 13 residues. The germline CDR1 and CDR2 sequences are MDHEN and SYDVKM. This specimen comes from a study of T cell repertoires in cytomegalovirus infection. On the study more broadly: From public TCR beta signatures came an indication of both CMV infection and matching HLA type. General study findings and limits: The cumulative frequency of public TCR beta families distinguished individuals who carried CMV together with the relevant HLA.

TCRdb used MiXCR to reprocess the reads, holding one entry per CDR3 protein. The table lists about 130,000 distinct CDR3 sequences, roughly 9% of them singletons. The chain joins TRBV28 to TRBJ1-6; D not certain. The source is a human donor in good health (CMV status not recorded). Some clones in this sample may be carry-over from other donors' samples. Sequencing was done on a sample of PBMCs. The CDR3, as DNA: TGTGCCAGCAGTTTAGGAGGGAATTCACCCCTCCACTTT. This codes for CASSLGGNSPLHF. Full variable domain (outside the CDR3, taken from reference TRBV28 and TRBJ1-6): DVKVTQSSRYLVKRTGEKVFLECVQDMDHENMFWYRQDPGLGLRLIYFSYDVKMKEKGDIPEGYSVSREKKERFSLILESASTNQTSMYLCASSLGGNSPLHFGNGTRLTVT.